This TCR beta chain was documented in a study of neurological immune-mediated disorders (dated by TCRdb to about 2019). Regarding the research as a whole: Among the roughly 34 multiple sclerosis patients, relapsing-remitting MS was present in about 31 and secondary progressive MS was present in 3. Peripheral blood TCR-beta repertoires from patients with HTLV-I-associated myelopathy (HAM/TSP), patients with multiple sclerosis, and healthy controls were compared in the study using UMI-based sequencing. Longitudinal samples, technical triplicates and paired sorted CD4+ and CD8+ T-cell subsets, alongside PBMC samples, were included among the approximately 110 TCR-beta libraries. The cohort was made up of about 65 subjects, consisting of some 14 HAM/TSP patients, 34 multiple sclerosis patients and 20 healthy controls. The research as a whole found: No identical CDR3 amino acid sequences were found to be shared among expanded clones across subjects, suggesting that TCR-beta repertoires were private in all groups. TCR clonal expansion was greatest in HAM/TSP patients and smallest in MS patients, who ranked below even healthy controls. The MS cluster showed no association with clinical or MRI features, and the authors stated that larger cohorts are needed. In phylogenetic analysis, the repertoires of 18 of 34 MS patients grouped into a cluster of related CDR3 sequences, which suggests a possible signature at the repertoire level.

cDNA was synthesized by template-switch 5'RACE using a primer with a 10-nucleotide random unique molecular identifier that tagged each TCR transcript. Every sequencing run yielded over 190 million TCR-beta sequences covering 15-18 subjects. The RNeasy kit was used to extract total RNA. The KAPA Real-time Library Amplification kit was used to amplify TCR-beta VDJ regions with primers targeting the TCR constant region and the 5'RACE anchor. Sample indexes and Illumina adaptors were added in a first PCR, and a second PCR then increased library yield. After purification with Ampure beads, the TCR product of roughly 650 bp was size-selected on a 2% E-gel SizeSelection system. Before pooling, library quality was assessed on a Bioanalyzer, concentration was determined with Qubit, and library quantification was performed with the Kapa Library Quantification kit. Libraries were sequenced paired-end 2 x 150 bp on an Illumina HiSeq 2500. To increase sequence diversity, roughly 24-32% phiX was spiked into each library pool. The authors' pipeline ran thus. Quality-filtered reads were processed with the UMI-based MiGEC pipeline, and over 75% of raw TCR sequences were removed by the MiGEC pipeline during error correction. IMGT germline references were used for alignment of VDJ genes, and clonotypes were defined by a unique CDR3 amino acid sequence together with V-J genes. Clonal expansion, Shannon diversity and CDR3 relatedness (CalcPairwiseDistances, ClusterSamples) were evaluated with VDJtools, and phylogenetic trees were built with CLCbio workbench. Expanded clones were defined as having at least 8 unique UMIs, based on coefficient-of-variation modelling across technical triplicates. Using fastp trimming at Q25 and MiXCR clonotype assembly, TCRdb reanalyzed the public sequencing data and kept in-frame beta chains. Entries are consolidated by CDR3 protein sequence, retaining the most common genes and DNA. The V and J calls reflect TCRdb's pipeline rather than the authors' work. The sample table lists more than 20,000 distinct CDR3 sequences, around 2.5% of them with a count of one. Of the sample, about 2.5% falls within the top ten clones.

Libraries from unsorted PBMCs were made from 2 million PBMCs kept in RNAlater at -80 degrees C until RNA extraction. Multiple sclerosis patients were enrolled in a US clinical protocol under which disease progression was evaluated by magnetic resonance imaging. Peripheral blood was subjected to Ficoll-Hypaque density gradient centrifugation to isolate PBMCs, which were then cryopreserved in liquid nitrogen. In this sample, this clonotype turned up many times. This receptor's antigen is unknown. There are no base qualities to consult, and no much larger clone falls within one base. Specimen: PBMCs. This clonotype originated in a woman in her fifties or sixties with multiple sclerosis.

The DNA sequence is given as TGTGCCAGCAGCTTAGAGTCCGGGGGTGAGAGCAATCAGCCCCAGCATTTT. It encodes CASSLESGGESNQPQHF. The rearrangement joined TRBV7-6 to TRBJ1-5, with TRBD1 perhaps the D gene, on 5 matching bases. The CDR3 has 17 amino acids, counting the end cysteine and phenylalanine. Only the CDR3 portion is preserved as DNA: 51 bases, with reading frame beginning at the first base. Between the V and J ends, shortened by 1 base and 1 base respectively, the junction contains 14 bases. CDR1 and CDR2, per the germline V gene, are SGHVS and FNYEAQ.